These T cell receptor beta chains were read from a single sample in a study of T-cell memory formation after mild COVID-19. TCRdb re-called the 5' RACE reads through MiXCR, storing one row per CDR3 protein. The repertoire holds about 170,000 distinct CDR3 sequences, with 10% to 15% as singletons. Material for sequencing was PBMCs or a T cell subset sorted from them (not recorded which). Source of these receptors: a man aged 18-30 years who had mild COVID-19 (a few samples of this study predate the infection). Cell type and time point are not known. Both conserved end residues are part of each CDR3. Each record gives: D gene, clone size, V gene, J gene, CDR3 protein, CDR3 DNA. A D gene is named only where the DNA matches it firmly. Clone size is shown for a subset of rows, as once, few, many or a class of expanded clone.

d_call: TRBD1
clone_size: -
v_call: TRBV5-8
j_call: TRBJ1-3
cdr3_aa: CASHRTGGKNTIYF
cdr3_nt: TGTGCCAGCCACCGGACAGGGGGTAAAAACACCATATATTTT

d_call: -
clone_size: few
v_call: TRBV7-2
j_call: TRBJ1-4
cdr3_aa: CASSLLAQREKLFF
cdr3_nt: TGTGCCAGCAGCTTATTGGCCCAGCGGGAAAAACTGTTTTTT

d_call: -
clone_size: -
v_call: TRBV7-2
j_call: TRBJ2-7
cdr3_aa: CASSLASGRGYEQYF
cdr3_nt: TGTGCCAGCAGCTTAGCGTCGGGGCGAGGTTACGAGCAGTACTTC

d_call: -
clone_size: -
v_call: TRBV30
j_call: TRBJ2-7
cdr3_aa: CAWTGYRDEQYF
cdr3_nt: TGTGCCTGGACAGGGTACAGGGACGAGCAGTACTTC

d_call: -
clone_size: -
v_call: TRBV7-3
j_call: TRBJ2-3
cdr3_aa: CASSLGRTITDTQYF
cdr3_nt: TGTGCCAGCAGCCTTGGACGGACCATCACAGATACGCAGTATTTT

d_call: TRBD2
clone_size: -
v_call: TRBV9
j_call: TRBJ2-1
cdr3_aa: CASSGTSGTYNEQFF
cdr3_nt: TGTGCCAGCAGCGGGACTAGCGGGACCTACAATGAGCAGTTCTTC

d_call: -
clone_size: few
v_call: TRBV5-1
j_call: TRBJ2-7
cdr3_aa: CASSSGLPLSSYEQYF
cdr3_nt: TGCGCCAGCAGCTCCGGACTCCCCCTGTCCTCCTACGAGCAGTACTTC

d_call: -
clone_size: -
v_call: TRBV18
j_call: TRBJ1-1
cdr3_aa: CASTRDGGDTEAFF
cdr3_nt: TGTGCCAGCACCCGGGACGGAGGGGACACTGAAGCTTTCTTT

d_call: -
clone_size: few
v_call: TRBV20-1
j_call: TRBJ1-2
cdr3_aa: CSARAVGNGYTF
cdr3_nt: TGCAGTGCTAGAGCGGTCGGAAATGGCTACACCTTC

d_call: TRBD2
clone_size: few
v_call: TRBV20-1
j_call: TRBJ2-3
cdr3_aa: CSARVGTSLDTQYF
cdr3_nt: TGCAGTGCTAGAGTTGGGACTAGCTTAGATACGCAGTATTTT

d_call: TRBD2
clone_size: few
v_call: TRBV19
j_call: TRBJ2-3
cdr3_aa: CASTVGGTSGADTQYF
cdr3_nt: TGTGCCAGTACAGTTGGCGGGACTAGCGGCGCAGATACGCAGTATTTT

d_call: -
clone_size: -
v_call: TRBV12-3/TRBV12-4
j_call: TRBJ1-6
cdr3_aa: CASSLAGVLNSPLHF
cdr3_nt: TGTGCCAGCAGTTTAGCAGGGGTGCTTAATTCACCCCTCCACTTT

d_call: TRBD2
clone_size: few
v_call: TRBV20-1
j_call: TRBJ2-4
cdr3_aa: CSARDLAGGEAKNIQYF
cdr3_nt: TGCAGTGCTAGAGATCTAGCGGGGGGGGAAGCCAAAAACATTCAGTACTTC

d_call: -
clone_size: -
v_call: TRBV7-2
j_call: TRBJ1-4
cdr3_aa: CASSIQGATTEKLFF
cdr3_nt: TGTGCCAGCAGCATTCAGGGCGCAACTACTGAAAAACTGTTTTTT

d_call: TRBD1
clone_size: -
v_call: TRBV29-1
j_call: TRBJ2-7
cdr3_aa: CSVGDDRDHEQYF
cdr3_nt: TGCAGCGTTGGGGACGACAGGGACCACGAGCAGTACTTC

d_call: TRBD1
clone_size: -
v_call: TRBV7-6
j_call: TRBJ1-5
cdr3_aa: CASSPGQNQPQHF
cdr3_nt: TGTGCCAGCAGCCCGGGACAGAATCAGCCCCAGCATTTT

d_call: -
clone_size: few
v_call: TRBV7-8
j_call: TRBJ2-5
cdr3_aa: CASSYGTVKETQYF
cdr3_nt: TGTGCCAGCAGCTACGGGACCGTGAAAGAGACCCAGTACTTC

d_call: -
clone_size: -
v_call: TRBV7-9
j_call: TRBJ1-1
cdr3_aa: CASSSRDTRGGTEAFF
cdr3_nt: TGTGCCAGCAGCTCGCGGGACACCCGAGGGGGCACTGAAGCTTTCTTT

d_call: TRBD1
clone_size: -
v_call: TRBV25-1
j_call: TRBJ1-2
cdr3_aa: CASSATGGNYGYTF
cdr3_nt: TGTGCCAGCAGTGCGACAGGGGGCAACTATGGCTACACCTTC

d_call: -
clone_size: few
v_call: TRBV20-1
j_call: TRBJ2-1
cdr3_aa: CSATYNEQFF
cdr3_nt: TGCAGTGCAACTTACAATGAGCAGTTCTTC

d_call: TRBD1
clone_size: few
v_call: TRBV7-2
j_call: TRBJ1-4
cdr3_aa: CASSLGTGEEKLFF
cdr3_nt: TGTGCCAGCAGCTTGGGGACAGGGGAAGAAAAACTGTTTTTT

d_call: TRBD1
clone_size: -
v_call: TRBV12-3/TRBV12-4
j_call: TRBJ2-4
cdr3_aa: CASSLTGGASKNIQYF
cdr3_nt: TGTGCCAGCAGCCTAACAGGGGGCGCATCCAAAAACATTCAGTACTTC

d_call: -
clone_size: few
v_call: TRBV7-2
j_call: TRBJ1-5
cdr3_aa: CASSQGFSNQPQHF
cdr3_nt: TGTGCCAGCAGCCAGGGTTTCAGCAATCAGCCCCAGCATTTT

d_call: TRBD2
clone_size: -
v_call: TRBV29-1
j_call: TRBJ2-1
cdr3_aa: CSVVWPSGYNEQFF
cdr3_nt: TGCAGCGTTGTTTGGCCTAGCGGTTACAATGAGCAGTTCTTC

d_call: -
clone_size: few
v_call: TRBV20-1
j_call: TRBJ1-2
cdr3_aa: CSAYSGGANYGYTF
cdr3_nt: TGCAGTGCTTATTCCGGGGGCGCAAACTATGGCTACACCTTC

d_call: -
clone_size: few
v_call: TRBV12-3/TRBV12-4
j_call: TRBJ1-1
cdr3_aa: CASRRGVPNTEAFF
cdr3_nt: TGTGCCAGCAGAAGAGGTGTGCCGAATACTGAAGCTTTCTTT

d_call: -
clone_size: -
v_call: TRBV6-6
j_call: TRBJ1-1
cdr3_aa: CASSYVSSTEAFF
cdr3_nt: TGTGCCAGCAGTTACGTGAGTTCCACTGAAGCTTTCTTT

d_call: TRBD2
clone_size: few
v_call: TRBV29-1
j_call: TRBJ2-5
cdr3_aa: CSAPGRGGEETQYF
cdr3_nt: TGCAGCGCTCCCGGACGGGGGGGGGAAGAGACCCAGTACTTC

d_call: TRBD1
clone_size: few
v_call: TRBV20-1
j_call: TRBJ2-3
cdr3_aa: CSAREEETGRDTQYF
cdr3_nt: TGCAGTGCTAGAGAGGAGGAGACAGGGCGGGATACGCAGTATTTT

d_call: TRBD2
clone_size: -
v_call: TRBV5-4
j_call: TRBJ2-4
cdr3_aa: CASSLKSLAGGNIQYF
cdr3_nt: TGTGCCAGCAGCTTGAAGAGCCTAGCGGGGGGTAACATTCAGTACTTC

d_call: -
clone_size: -
v_call: TRBV2
j_call: TRBJ2-3
cdr3_aa: CASGGHTDTQYF
cdr3_nt: TGTGCCAGCGGGGGACACACAGATACGCAGTATTTT

d_call: -
clone_size: -
v_call: TRBV10-2
j_call: TRBJ2-7
cdr3_aa: CASGVGADDYEQYF
cdr3_nt: TGCGCCAGCGGGGTGGGTGCGGACGACTACGAGCAGTACTTC

d_call: TRBD1
clone_size: -
v_call: TRBV7-2
j_call: TRBJ1-3
cdr3_aa: CASSPRTGSSGNTIYF
cdr3_nt: TGTGCCAGCAGCCCTAGGACAGGGAGCTCTGGAAACACCATATATTTT

d_call: TRBD2
clone_size: -
v_call: TRBV5-6
j_call: TRBJ2-5
cdr3_aa: CASSWGPAGGLETQYF
cdr3_nt: TGTGCCAGCAGCTGGGGTCCAGCGGGGGGGCTTGAGACCCAGTACTTC

d_call: -
clone_size: -
v_call: TRBV7-9
j_call: TRBJ1-2
cdr3_aa: CASRALADGYTF
cdr3_nt: TGTGCCAGCAGGGCCCTTGCGGATGGCTACACCTTC

d_call: -
clone_size: few
v_call: TRBV7-9
j_call: TRBJ1-4
cdr3_aa: CASSLSSGFGEKLFF
cdr3_nt: TGTGCCAGCAGCTTAAGTTCAGGGTTTGGGGAAAAACTGTTTTTT

d_call: -
clone_size: many
v_call: TRBV7-2
j_call: TRBJ2-5
cdr3_aa: CASSLGGPQETQYF
cdr3_nt: TGTGCCAGCAGCTTAGGGGGGCCTCAAGAGACCCAGTACTTC

d_call: -
clone_size: -
v_call: TRBV4-1
j_call: TRBJ1-6
cdr3_aa: CASSRKWDSPLHF
cdr3_nt: TGCGCCAGCAGCCGCAAGTGGGATTCACCCCTCCACTTT

d_call: TRBD1
clone_size: few
v_call: TRBV4-3
j_call: TRBJ2-1
cdr3_aa: CASSQGTGGYNEQFF
cdr3_nt: TGCGCCAGCAGCCAAGGGACAGGGGGCTACAATGAGCAGTTCTTC

d_call: TRBD1
clone_size: many
v_call: TRBV12-3/TRBV12-4
j_call: TRBJ1-6
cdr3_aa: CASSLGDRGNSPLHF
cdr3_nt: TGTGCCAGCAGTTTAGGGGACAGGGGAAATTCACCCCTCCACTTT

d_call: TRBD1
clone_size: few
v_call: TRBV11-2
j_call: TRBJ1-4
cdr3_aa: CASSSIRGRGEKLFF
cdr3_nt: TGTGCCAGCAGCTCCATCAGGGGGCGAGGTGAAAAACTGTTTTTT

d_call: -
clone_size: many
v_call: TRBV7-9
j_call: TRBJ2-3
cdr3_aa: CASSLVFITDTQYF
cdr3_nt: TGTGCCAGCAGCTTAGTTTTTATCACAGATACGCAGTATTTT

d_call: -
clone_size: few
v_call: TRBV6-6
j_call: TRBJ2-1
cdr3_aa: CASCDYNEQFF
cdr3_nt: TGTGCCAGCTGCGACTACAATGAGCAGTTCTTC

d_call: -
clone_size: few
v_call: TRBV5-1
j_call: TRBJ1-5
cdr3_aa: CASSLATGPNQPQHF
cdr3_nt: TGCGCCAGCAGCTTGGCCACAGGGCCCAATCAGCCCCAGCATTTT

d_call: -
clone_size: few
v_call: TRBV4-1
j_call: TRBJ1-4
cdr3_aa: CASSQALETDHEKLFF
cdr3_nt: TGCGCCAGCAGCCAAGCTTTGGAGACAGACCATGAAAAACTGTTTTTT

d_call: -
clone_size: few
v_call: TRBV12-3/TRBV12-4
j_call: TRBJ2-3
cdr3_aa: CASSLGPATDTQYF
cdr3_nt: TGTGCCAGCAGTTTGGGACCGGCCACAGATACGCAGTATTTT

d_call: TRBD1
clone_size: -
v_call: TRBV7-6
j_call: TRBJ1-6
cdr3_aa: CASSERDRNSPLHF
cdr3_nt: TGTGCCAGCAGCGAACGGGACAGGAATTCACCCCTCCACTTT

d_call: -
clone_size: few
v_call: TRBV7-2
j_call: TRBJ2-5
cdr3_aa: CASSFRALETQYF
cdr3_nt: TGTGCCAGCAGCTTTCGAGCTCTGGAGACCCAGTACTTC

d_call: TRBD2
clone_size: -
v_call: TRBV12-3/TRBV12-4
j_call: TRBJ2-7
cdr3_aa: CASSPISGVDEQYF
cdr3_nt: TGTGCCAGCAGTCCAATTAGCGGGGTCGACGAGCAGTACTTC

d_call: -
clone_size: few
v_call: TRBV2
j_call: TRBJ2-5
cdr3_aa: CASNEQAETQYF
cdr3_nt: TGTGCCAGCAATGAACAGGCGGAGACCCAGTACTTC